The 25 T cell receptor beta chains listed next were all sequenced from one sample in a study of neoadjuvant anti-PD-1 for oral cavity cancer. TCRdb's copy holds only in-frame clones and misses some; the assay was immunoSEQ multiplex PCR. The sample comprises about 14,000 clones, about 70% of which are singletons, and 2% to 2.5% rests with the top ten. Sequences were derived from PBMCs, sampled before nivolumab (anti-PD-1) treatment. The receptors shown here come from a person aged 35 to 85 with oral cavity squamous cell carcinoma.

This clone was seen once. The rearrangement uses TRBV19 and TRBJ2-6; D remains unclear. Germline loops: CDR1 LNHDA, CDR2 SQIVND (reference sequence). CDR3 length: 17 residues. Trimming took off 1 base at V and 0 bases at J, with 10 bases between the two ends. CDR3 coding DNA: TGTGCCAGTAGTATAGTCGGATTCAGCTCTGGGGCCAACGTCCTGACTTTC. Translation: CASSIVGFSSGANVLTF.

The rearrangement uses TRBV11-3 and TRBJ2-7, with D perhaps given as TRBD1 or TRBD2 (5 bases each). Trimming cost V 5 bases and J 6 bases, with 14 bases left between them. The CDR3 totals 13 residues. Germline CDR1 SGHNT, CDR2 YENEEA. The chain's CDR3 is CASSLGTWGEQYF. CDR3 in DNA: TGTGCCAGCAGCCTTGGGACCTGGGGCGAGCAGTACTTC.

The V and J genes are TRBV15 and TRBJ2-2, with D hard to call. Germline V gene lookup returns CDR1 LNHNV and CDR2 YYDKDF (reference sequence). The CDR3 contains 13 residues. V was cut by 0 bases and J by 5 bases, with 4 bases left in between. This CDR3 is CATSRDGTGELFF. Here the CDR3 DNA reads TGTGCCACCAGCAGAGACGGGACCGGGGAGCTGTTTTTT.

This rearrangement joins TRBV11-3 to TRBJ2-7, with a possible D match to TRBD2 (6 bases). The CDR3 spans 15 residues. Between the trimmed V and J ends, which lost 0 bases and 2 bases, there was a span of 11 bases. Germline V lookup: CDR1 SGHNT, CDR2 YENEEA. CDR3 residues: CASSLDFGGAYEQYF. CDR3 nucleotides: TGTGCCAGCAGCTTAGATTTCGGGGGTGCCTACGAGCAGTACTTC.

J is TRBJ2-1 and V is TRBV29-1; 8 bases agree with TRBD2. The J segment lost 2 bases and the V segment lost 4 bases, leaving 4 bases of the junction unmatched. This CDR3 comprises 14 residues. Germline-derived CDR1 and CDR2 are SQVTM and ANQGSEA. The CDR3 DNA follows: TGCAGCGTTGTAGGCGGGGGGCCCTACAATGAGCAGTTCTTC. It specifies CSVVGGGPYNEQFF.

The rearrangement uses TRBV14 and TRBJ1-6, with D possibly matching TRBD1 (5 bases). The CDR3 loop spans 17 amino acids. Germline V lookup: CDR1 SGHDN, CDR2 FVKESK. Trimming left V 0 bases short and J 2 bases short, with 11 bases between. As DNA, the CDR3 is TGTGCCAGCAGCCAAGAAGAGGGGAAGGCCTATAATTCACCCCTCCACTTT. This encodes CASSQEEGKAYNSPLHF.

V and J are TRBV10-3 and TRBJ1-1; D remains unclear. CDR3 size: 14 residues. Trimming cost V 1 base and J 4 bases, with 10 bases left between them. Germline lookup yields CDR1 ENHRY and CDR2 SYGVKD. The CDR3 coding sequence is TGTGCCATCAGTGAGTTCCCCGGGGTCACTGAAGCTTTCTTT. Translating it yields CAISEFPGVTEAFF.

The genes are TRBV5-1 and TRBJ2-5; 8 positions agree with TRBD1. The V gene's germline CDR1 is SGHRS and CDR2 YFSETQ. The CDR3 consists of 16 residues. The J segment lost 2 bases and the V segment lost 5 bases, leaving 11 bases of the junction unmatched. The CDR3 sequence is CASSQAGGAGQETQYF. CDR3 nucleotides: TGCGCCAGCAGTCAAGCAGGGGGCGCGGGGCAAGAGACCCAGTACTTC.

The V gene is TRBV11-2, the J gene TRBJ1-3; D perhaps matches TRBD1 (6 bases). Germline V CDR1 and CDR2: SGHAT, FQNNGV. The germline V and J ends were trimmed by 0 bases and 8 bases, with 11 bases remaining between them. The CDR3 covers 14 residues. CDR3: CASSLDRGRDTIYF. The DNA of the CDR3 is TGTGCCAGCAGCTTAGACAGGGGCAGGGACACCATATATTTT. Combining the CDR3 with reference TRBV11-2 and TRBJ1-3 gives the whole variable domain EAGVAQSPRYKIIEKRQSVAFWCNPISGHATLYWYQQILGQGPKLLIQFQNNGVVDDSQLPKDRFSAERLKGVDSTLKIQPAKLEDSAVYLCASSLDRGRDTIYFGEGSWLTVV.

The J gene is TRBJ1-4, the V gene TRBV7-8; 7 bases match TRBD1. The CDR3 is 17 amino acids. Trimming removed 4 bases from V and 0 bases from J; junction bases left unmatched: 8. From germline, CDR1 is SGHVS and CDR2 FQNEAQ. DNA for the CDR3: TGTGCCAGCAGCTCCACCGGGACAGCAGCAACTAATGAAAAACTGTTTTTT. Translating gives CASSSTGTAATNEKLFF.

The rearrangement links TRBV11-2 to TRBJ1-2; perhaps TRBD1 as D (5 bases). The V gene's germline CDR1 is SGHAT and CDR2 FQNNGV. The V and J ends lost 4 bases and 8 bases respectively, with 17 bases between them. The CDR3 spans 14 residues. The CDR3 DNA reads as TGTGCCAGCAGCTCCCACCGGGGACCGAAGGGCTACACCTTC. This translates into CASSSHRGPKGYTF.

This chain connects TRBV2 to TRBJ1-2; the D gene is possibly TRBD1 (6 bases). This CDR3 is built from 15 residues. Deletions cut 7 bases from V and 2 bases from J, with 17 bases between. Looked up from germline, CDR1 is SNHLY and CDR2 is FYNNEI. The CDR3: CASIGGGRVNYGYTF. The CDR3 region has the DNA TGTGCCAGCATCGGGGGGGGGCGAGTGAACTATGGCTACACCTTC.

This chain joins TRBV19 and TRBJ2-7, with TRBD1 as a possible D gene (7 bases). Germline V lookup: CDR1 LNHDA, CDR2 SQIVND (reference sequence). This CDR3 is built from 13 residues. V was clipped by 5 bases and J by 7 bases, with 15 bases between them. The CDR3 coding sequence is TGTGCCAGTAGTGCGGGACAGTCCGTGGAGCAGTACTTC. It is translated as CASSAGQSVEQYF.

The chain's CDR3 is CASSGGLQETQYF. The CDR3 coding sequence is TGTGCCAGCAGTGGGGGCCTTCAAGAGACCCAGTACTTC. V usage is TRBV2 and J usage is TRBJ2-5; tentative D call: TRBD1 (5 bases). Germline assignment: CDR1 SNHLY and CDR2 FYNNEI. V dropped 4 bases and J dropped 2 bases, with 8 bases sitting between them. The CDR3 runs 13 residues.

The chain has TRBV28 and TRBJ1-1; D ambiguous. Germline V gene lookup returns CDR1 MDHEN and CDR2 SYDVKM. Trimming took 10 bases from V and 0 from J, leaving 6 bases between them. The CDR3 is 11 residues long. CDR3 DNA sequence: TGTGCCACGCATATGAACACTGAAGCTTTCTTT. It is translated as CATHMNTEAFF.

The table lists this clone with a few counts. The V call is TRBV19, the J call TRBJ1-4, with 10 bases that match TRBD1. The CDR3 extends over 15 amino acids. Looked up from germline, CDR1 is LNHDA and CDR2 is SQIVND (reference sequence). Losses at the gene ends were 6 bases for V and 8 bases for J; bases not matched to a gene: 9. For the CDR3, the DNA is TGTGCCAGTAGAAAGACAGGGGGCCGAGAGGAAAAACTGTTTTTT. As protein: CASRKTGGREEKLFF.

The CDR3, as DNA: TGTGCCAGCAGCCTCAAGGGGGCCGGTAGTGAAAAACTGTTTTTT. Protein sequence: CASSLKGAGSEKLFF. The chain employs TRBV7-9 and TRBJ1-4, with 7 nucleotides matching TRBD1. V was clipped by 5 bases and J by 7 bases; unmatched bases: 10. The CDR3 extends over 15 amino acids. Per the germline V gene, CDR1 is SEHNR and CDR2 is FQNEAQ (reference sequence).

The table lists this clone with a count of one. The J gene is TRBJ2-1, the V gene TRBV29-1; D not certain. CDR1 SQVTM and CDR2 ANQGSEA come from the germline V gene. This CDR3 is 12 amino acids long. V was clipped by 3 bases and J by 3 bases, with 6 bases between them. CDR3 DNA: TGCAGCGTTGATGTTAGCTACAATGAGCAGTTCTTC. Amino acid sequence: CSVDVSYNEQFF.

This sequence joins TRBV19 and TRBJ1-5; D might be TRBD1 (6 bases). V was cut by 6 bases and J by 3 bases, with 12 bases left in between. CDR1 and CDR2 from the germline V gene are LNHDA and SQIVND (reference sequence). CDR3 length: 14 amino acids. The CDR3 is CASRTLGHNQPQHF. The CDR3 DNA follows: TGTGCCAGTAGAACGCTGGGACACAATCAGCCCCAGCATTTT. Drawing the rest from reference TRBV19 and TRBJ1-5, the complete variable domain is DGGITQSPKYLFRKEGQNVTLSCEQNLNHDAMYWYRQDPGQGLRLIYYSQIVNDFQKGDIAEGYSVSREKKESFPLTVTSAQKNPTAFYLCASRTLGHNQPQHFGDGTRLSIL.

The rearrangement uses TRBV6-1 and TRBJ2-5, with D perhaps TRBD2 (5 bases). Trimming shortened V by 5 bases and J by 5 bases, and 9 bases separated the two germline ends. This CDR3 spans 12 amino acids. Germline CDR1 MNHNS, CDR2 SASEGT. The DNA for the CDR3 is TGTGCCAGCAGTTTCCCGGGGGAGACCCAGTACTTC. It specifies CASSFPGETQYF.

The chain is built from TRBV2 and TRBJ2-1, with no clear D. CDR1 and CDR2 (germline): SNHLY, FYNNEI. Trimming took off 3 bases at V and 12 bases at J, with 12 bases between the two ends. The CDR3 runs 12 residues. The CDR3 DNA follows: TGTGCCAGCAGTGATCCGGCCGGGCGGCAGTTCTTC. Its protein product is CASSDPAGRQFF.

The rearrangement uses TRBV6-1 and TRBJ1-2; D is possibly TRBD1 (5 bases). V was shortened by 10 bases and J by 2 bases, with 17 bases between the two germline ends. CDR1 and CDR2 (germline): MNHNS, SASEGT. CDR3 length: 14 residues. The CDR3 nucleotides read TGTGCCACCCTCCTCGGGGACTTAAACTATGGCTACACCTTC. Amino acids: CATLLGDLNYGYTF.

This clone came up a few times. The chain has TRBV28 and TRBJ1-1, with TRBD1 matching 7 bases. With 1 base clipped from V and 0 bases from J, the junction kept 8 bases outside the gene matches. CDR1 is MDHEN and CDR2 is SYDVKM in the germline V gene. The CDR3 sequence is 17 residues long. The CDR3 nucleotides read TGTGCCAGCAGTTTATCCTTAGGGGGCGGACTGAACACTGAAGCTTTCTTT. It specifies CASSLSLGGGLNTEAFF.

The chain combines TRBV27 with TRBJ2-3; 8 bases fit TRBD2. The CDR3 is made up of 16 amino acids. With V trimmed by 3 bases and J by 1 base, 6 bases remained unmatched. Germline V CDR1 and CDR2: MNHEY, SMNVEV (reference sequence). As DNA, the CDR3 is TGTGCCAGCAGTTTCCGCCTAGCGGGCGGCACAGATACGCAGTATTTT. Translation: CASSFRLAGGTDTQYF.

The rearrangement links TRBV15 to TRBJ2-7; D not resolved. This CDR3 contains 14 residues. V was trimmed by 0 bases and J by 7 bases, leaving 13 bases between them. The germline V gene has CDR1 LNHNV and CDR2 YYDKDF (reference sequence). This chain's CDR3 is CATSREAGHLEQYF. The CDR3 DNA is TGTGCCACCAGCAGAGAAGCAGGCCACCTGGAGCAGTACTTC.